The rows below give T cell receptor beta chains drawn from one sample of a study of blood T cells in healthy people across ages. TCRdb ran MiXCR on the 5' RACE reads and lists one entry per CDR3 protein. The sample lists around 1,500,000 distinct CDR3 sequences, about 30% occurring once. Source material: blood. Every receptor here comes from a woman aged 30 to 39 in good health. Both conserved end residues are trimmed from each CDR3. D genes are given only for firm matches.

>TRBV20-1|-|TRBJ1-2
SASLDSGSMRGYT
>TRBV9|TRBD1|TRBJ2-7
ASSVADRGVAYEQY
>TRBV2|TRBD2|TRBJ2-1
ARTGTSGRAAGEQF
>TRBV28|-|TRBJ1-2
ASSLFGTVSYGYT
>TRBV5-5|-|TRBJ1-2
ASSTPLRGHYGYT
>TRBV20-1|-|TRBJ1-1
SARDHQGPNTEAF
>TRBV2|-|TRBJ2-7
ASSEAGGRGYEQY
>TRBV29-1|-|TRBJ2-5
SVDRKILQETQY
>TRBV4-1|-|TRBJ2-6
TSSQSKVSVSSGANVLT
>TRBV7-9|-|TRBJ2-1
ASSVTRLADLSNEQF
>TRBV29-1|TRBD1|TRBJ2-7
SVEGQGGLYEQY
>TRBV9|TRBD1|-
ATLRDRDFTDTQY
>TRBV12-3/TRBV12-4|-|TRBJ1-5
ASSLFGQGSQPQH
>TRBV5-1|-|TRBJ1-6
ASSLDGSGTLH
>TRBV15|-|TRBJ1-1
ATSRPDILNTEAF
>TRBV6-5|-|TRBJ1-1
ASSYSYEMNTEAF
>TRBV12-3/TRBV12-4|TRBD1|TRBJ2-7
ASRRQGDYEQY
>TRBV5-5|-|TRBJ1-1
ASSLWQEGTEAF
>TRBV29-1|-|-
SVRGSIGETQY
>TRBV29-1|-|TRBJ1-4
SVFGGEREKLF
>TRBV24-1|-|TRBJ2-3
ATSDFADTQY
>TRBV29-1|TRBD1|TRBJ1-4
SVDRGGKLF
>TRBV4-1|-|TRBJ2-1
ASSQVGSEYNEQF
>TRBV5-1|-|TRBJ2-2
ASSLTSGIKKANTGELF
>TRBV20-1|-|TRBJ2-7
SARDPGRSNEQY
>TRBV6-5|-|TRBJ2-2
ASRSPGLKLGELF
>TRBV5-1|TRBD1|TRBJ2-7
ASSLEPTGAYEQY
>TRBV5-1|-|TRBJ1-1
ASSLHSGYGTEAF
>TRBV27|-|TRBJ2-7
ASGGFRDEQY
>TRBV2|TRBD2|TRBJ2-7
ASSIERGVDEQY
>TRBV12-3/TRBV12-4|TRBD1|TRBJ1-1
ASKGQGESEAF
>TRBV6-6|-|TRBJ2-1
ASSPGTSYNEQF
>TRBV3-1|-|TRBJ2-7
ASSQGPSLLYEQY
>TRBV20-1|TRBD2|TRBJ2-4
SAGGETSGVLAKNIQY
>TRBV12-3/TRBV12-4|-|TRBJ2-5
ASSYQVRQETQY
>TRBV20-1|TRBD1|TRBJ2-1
SARDYQQGIEKRF
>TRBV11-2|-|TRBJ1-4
ASSPGRGRATNEKLF
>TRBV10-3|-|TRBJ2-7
AIKNGRSSYEQY
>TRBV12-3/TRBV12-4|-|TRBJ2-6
ASRVDPGGVLT
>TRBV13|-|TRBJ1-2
ASSSRQEVYGYT
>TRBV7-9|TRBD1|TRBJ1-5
ASSLGTGGMISQPQH
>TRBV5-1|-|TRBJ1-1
ASSANVPNTEAF
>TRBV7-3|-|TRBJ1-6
ASSRGLAGSPLH
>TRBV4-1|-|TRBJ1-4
ASNPQMAGEEKLF
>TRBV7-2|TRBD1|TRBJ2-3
ASSSYRGQTDTQY
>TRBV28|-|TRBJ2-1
ASETGPTNEQF
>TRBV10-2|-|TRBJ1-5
ASSDRVVNQPQH
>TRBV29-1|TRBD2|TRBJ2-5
SGSDWEGGQY
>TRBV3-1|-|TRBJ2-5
ASSQVVPPETQY
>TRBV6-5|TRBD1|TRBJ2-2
ASSGDRGVTGELF
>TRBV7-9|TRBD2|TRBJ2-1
ASSTPSGSSYNEQF
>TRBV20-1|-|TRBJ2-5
SAFWGASVVRETQY
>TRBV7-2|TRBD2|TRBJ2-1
ASSLSGLAEGSEQF
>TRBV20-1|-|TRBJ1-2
SARDMGSEGYGYT
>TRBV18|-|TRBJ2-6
ASSPLGSGANVLT
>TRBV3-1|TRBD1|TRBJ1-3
ASSQDGRTGVGGNTIY
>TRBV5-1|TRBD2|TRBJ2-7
ASSPGLAIKGLYEQY
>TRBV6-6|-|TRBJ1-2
ASSYDRGHGYT
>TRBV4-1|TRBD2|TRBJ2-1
ASSQRHLAGGRNEQF
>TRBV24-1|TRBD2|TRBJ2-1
ATSDLQRGDYNEQF